The present entry profiles one TCR beta chain with its context. This clone was seen once. Its antigen is not yet known. There are no base qualities to consult, and no much larger clone falls within one base. The sample originates from a study of blood T cell repertoires in COVID-19 (dated by TCRdb to the early 2020s). In terms of the full investigation: The collaborator samples originated in the United States, Italy and Spain and spanned the acute and convalescent phases of COVID-19. The prospective study material was composed of cDNA or gDNA derived from T cells, B-cell-depleted T cells, or PBMCs. Subjects who had been exposed to COVID-19, were actively infected with it, or had recovered from it provided the deeply sampled blood TCRbeta repertoires that made up the dataset. The repertoires were released in a freely available public database meant as a resource for research on the immune response to SARS-CoV-2. Samples came from the ongoing ImmuneRACE study (first 160 participants) plus 1,254 subjects from 6 global collaborators. A de-identified subject ID, COVID-19 status, age in years and sex were almost always included in the sample metadata. Where available, HLA class I and class II types were taken from metadata supplied by the sample provider and were not determined by assay-based typing. The investigation overall reported the following: Clinical and demographic metadata were provided uncurated, with the amount varying by source and participant.

The immunoSEQ Assay, a bias-controlled multiplex PCR, was used to amplify TCRbeta CDR3 regions from genomic DNA. Under the source paper's analysis protocol: The number of nucleated cells in each sample was estimated by amplification of reference gene primers within the assay. To quantify the absolute abundance of each unique TCRbeta CDR3 rearrangement, sequence reads were collapsed and filtered. For each sample, productive Simpson clonality was calculated as the square root of Simpson's diversity index across productive rearrangements. The clones in this table, taken by TCRdb from immuneACCESS, are in-frame only. Not every clone is retained; where verified, under half of the shortfall comes from an unresolved V gene, and the cause of the rest is unknown. That table gives V, J and clone size, and the DNA gave D and trimming. This sample holds about 84,000 clones; about 80% were observed only once. The ten largest account for over 6.5% of the sample.

The collaborating institutions used their own protocols to collect whole blood in K2EDTA tubes. For TCRbeta analysis, collaborators shipped samples as frozen whole blood, isolated PBMCs, or DNA extracted from either of those sample types. Spanning cysteine to phenylalanine, the CDR3 consists of 17 amino acids. Kept here is only the CDR3 DNA, which spans 51 bases and is read in frame from base 1. CDR1 SGHRS and CDR2 YFSETQ were looked up in the germline V gene. The junction carries 13 bases between V and J, which are trimmed by 3 bases and 0 bases respectively. The chain is assembled from TRBV5-1 and TRBJ1-6; TRBD1 is possibly the D segment (6 matching bases). Sequencing was done on a sample of peripheral blood. The TCR sequence derives from a man between 65 and 85 years old with acute or convalescent COVID-19. The bases read TGCGCCAGCAGCTGGGTGGGGGCCAGCTCCTATAATTCACCCCTCCACTTT. This sequence encodes CASSWVGASSYNSPLHF.